Following are 31 T cell receptor beta chains from one sample sequenced in a study of blood T cell repertoires in COVID-19. Sequencing was performed with immunoSEQ multiplex PCR; in TCRdb, only in-frame clones are kept and a portion is missing. The table has hundreds of thousands of clones, approximately 87% seen once. The specimen sequenced was peripheral blood. The receptors derive from a woman aged 45-65 years with COVID-19, enrolled during active disease.

This chain joins TRBV23-1 and TRBJ2-3; 12 bases are shared with TRBD2. TRBV23-1 is an open reading frame whose function is uncertain. This CDR3 spans 17 amino acids. The J segment lost 2 bases and the V segment lost 0 bases, leaving 3 bases of the junction unmatched. CDR3 loop: CASSQSRTSGNTDTQYF. For the CDR3, the DNA is TGCGCCAGCAGTCAATCGAGGACTAGCGGGAACACAGATACGCAGTATTTT.

The rearrangement joins TRBV19 to TRBJ1-5; D is perhaps TRBD1 (6 bases). This CDR3 spans 12 amino acids. The germline gives CDR1 LNHDA, CDR2 SQIVND (reference sequence). Trimming removed 10 bases from V and 6 bases from J, with 13 bases in between. CDR3 sequence reads: CATYRVGQPQHF. DNA for the CDR3: TGTGCCACCTACAGGGTCGGTCAGCCCCAGCATTTT.

With regard to this clone: In the same sample, other DNA sequences code for this CDR3. This chain connects TRBV12-3 or TRBV12-4 to TRBJ2-3, with a possible D match to TRBD2 (5 bases). The CDR3 covers 13 residues. Trimming removed 5 bases at V and 2 bases at J, with 8 bases between. The DNA for the CDR3 is TGTGCCAGCAGTAGCGGAAACACAGATACGCAGTATTTT. Translated: CASSSGNTDTQYF.

The J gene is TRBJ1-4, the V gene TRBV5-1; TRBD1 is a possible D gene (5 bases). The ends were cut back, 6 bases at V and 10 bases at J, with 16 bases in the middle. CDR1 and CDR2 from the germline V gene are SGHRS and YFSETQ. CDR3 length: 13 amino acids. As DNA, the CDR3 is TGCGCCAGCACCTCGGGGGGAGAGGGAAAACTGTTTTTT. Translated, it gives CASTSGGEGKLFF.

V gene TRBV6-5 combines with J gene TRBJ2-1; maybe TRBD2 (5 bases). The CDR3 runs to 12 residues. Per germline, CDR1 MNHEY and CDR2 SVGAGI. Trimming removed 8 bases from V and 16 bases from J, with 21 bases in between. CDR3 protein: CASSLRKGVYFF. In DNA, the CDR3 is TGTGCCAGCTCCCTTCGTAAGGGAGTATACTTCTTC.

This clone was counted a few times. This chain links TRBV6-2 or TRBV6-3 with TRBJ1-2; D possibly corresponds to TRBD1 (5 bases). Germline V lookup: CDR1 MNHEY, CDR2 SVGEGT. This CDR3 has 16 amino acids. The V gene lost 4 bases and the J gene lost 5 bases, with 20 bases spanning the gap. CDR3 loop: CASSFRDSKPGYGYTF. The CDR3 DNA reads as TGTGCCAGCAGTTTTCGGGACTCAAAGCCTGGGTATGGCTACACCTTC.

The chain combines TRBV5-1 with TRBJ1-1; possible D gene TRBD1, 5 bases. This CDR3 contains 14 residues. Germline loops: CDR1 SGHRS, CDR2 YFSETQ. Trimming left V 3 bases short and J 6 bases short, with 15 bases between. CDR3 sequence: CASSSGHRGAEAFF. Here the CDR3 DNA reads TGCGCCAGCAGCTCCGGGCACCGGGGGGCTGAAGCTTTCTTT.

The chain links TRBV20-1 to TRBJ2-1; perhaps TRBD2 as D (6 bases). CDR1 and CDR2 (germline): DFQATT, SNEGSKA (reference sequence). The CDR3 length is 14 residues. The germline V and J ends were trimmed by 3 bases and 6 bases, with 15 bases remaining between them. For the CDR3, the DNA is TGCAGTGCTAGTTTGGGCCCGCGGGGCAATGAGCAGTTCTTC. Translating it yields CSASLGPRGNEQFF.

The V and J genes are TRBV19 and TRBJ1-2; a possible D gene is TRBD1 (5 bases). CDR3 length: 15 residues. V was trimmed by 5 bases and J by 5 bases, leaving 18 bases between them. Germline V lookup: CDR1 LNHDA, CDR2 SQIVND (reference sequence). The CDR3 bases are TGTGCCAGTAGTCCAAGGCCGGGACTCCCTTATGGCTACACCTTC. Its protein product is CASSPRPGLPYGYTF.

A single count supports this clone. The chain has TRBV10-3 and TRBJ2-2, with TRBD2 identical over 7 bases. The V segment lost 9 bases and the J segment 7 bases; nucleotides outside the gene matches: 8. CDR1 and CDR2 (germline): ENHRY, SYGVKD. This CDR3 has 13 residues. The CDR3 reads CAMTGRDGGELFF. The DNA for the CDR3 is TGTGCCATGACGGGGAGGGATGGCGGGGAGCTGTTTTTT.

The V call is TRBV2, the J call TRBJ2-2; a weak D match, TRBD1 (6 bases). Looked up from germline, CDR1 is SNHLY and CDR2 is FYNNEI. Trimming removed 7 bases from V and 1 base from J, with 16 bases in between. CDR3 length equals 16 residues. Here the CDR3 DNA reads TGTGCCAGCATCCCAGGGGATGTACGGAACACCGGGGAGCTGTTTTTT. Translated, it gives CASIPGDVRNTGELFF.

V gene TRBV6-5 combines with J gene TRBJ1-6; 7 bases align to TRBD1. CDR3 length: 15 amino acids. The germline V gene encodes CDR1 MNHEY and CDR2 SVGAGI. V shed 8 bases, J shed 7 bases, and the junction held 11 bases outside the gene matches. The CDR3 spells CASQRRDSLNSPLHF. CDR3 nucleotide sequence: TGTGCCAGCCAAAGGCGGGACAGTCTGAATTCACCCCTCCACTTT.

V is TRBV15 and J is TRBJ1-1; D unresolved. This CDR3 has 14 amino acids. The germline CDR1 and CDR2 sequences are LNHNV and YYDKDF (reference sequence). With 5 bases removed from V and 11 bases from J, the gap between germline ends came to 21 bases. The CDR3 sequence is CATSQGMVGRWAFF. DNA of the CDR3: TGTGCCACCAGCCAAGGTATGGTCGGGAGATGGGCTTTCTTT.

This clone has only one observation. The chain has TRBV10-3 and TRBJ1-5, with 8 nucleotides matching TRBD1. The V and J ends lost 6 bases and 4 bases, in that order; junction bases with no gene match: 2. Germline V CDR1 and CDR2: ENHRY, SYGVKD. The CDR3 totals 13 residues. The CDR3 DNA follows: TGTGCCATCAGCGGGACAGGAAATCAGCCCCAGCATTTT. Translated, it gives CAISGTGNQPQHF.

The CDR3, as DNA: TGTGCCAGTAGTGTCCGGACAGGGGTCACCTACAATGAGCAGTTCTTC. Translated: CASSVRTGVTYNEQFF. The rearrangement joins TRBV19 to TRBJ2-1; 9 bases agree with TRBD1. Germline values: CDR1 LNHDA, CDR2 SQIVND (reference sequence). This CDR3 region has 16 residues. Trimming took 5 bases from V and 2 from J; bases not matched to a gene: 7.

The rearrangement links TRBV11-2 to TRBJ2-1, with D uncertain. This CDR3 contains 13 residues. Looked up from germline, CDR1 is SGHAT and CDR2 is FQNNGV. Trimming removed 0 bases from V and 7 bases from J, with 7 bases in between. CDR3 loop: CASSLDRGNEQFF. CDR3 DNA: TGTGCCAGCAGCTTAGATAGAGGAAATGAGCAGTTCTTC.

The V gene is TRBV13, the J gene TRBJ2-1, with TRBD2 matching 8 bases. With 6 bases clipped from V and 7 bases from J, the junction kept 14 bases outside the gene matches. The CDR3 runs 16 residues. Germline CDR1 PRHDT, CDR2 FYEKMQ (reference sequence). The CDR3 here is CASRTGGLGRGNEQFF. The CDR3 coding sequence is TGTGCCAGCAGGACGGGAGGCCTCGGGAGGGGAAATGAGCAGTTCTTC.

The V and J genes are TRBV23-1 and TRBJ1-5; 7 bases agree with TRBD1. TRBV23-1 counts as an open reading frame of uncertain function. This CDR3 contains 15 residues. J lost 6 bases, V lost 3 bases, and 8 bases had no gene match. The CDR3 region is CASSHYYRGSQPQHF. The CDR3, as DNA: TGCGCCAGCAGTCATTATTACAGGGGCTCTCAGCCCCAGCATTTT.

This clone appeared once. The V and J genes are TRBV19 and TRBJ2-3, with 12 positions matching TRBD2. Germline CDR1 reads LNHDA; CDR2 reads SQIVND (reference sequence). Trimming took 6 bases from V and 0 from J; bases not matched to a gene: 4. The CDR3 contains 16 residues. CDR3 protein: CASSLLAGGSTDTQYF. The CDR3 region has the DNA TGTGCCAGTAGCCTACTAGCGGGAGGCAGCACAGATACGCAGTATTTT. Based on the CDR3 plus reference TRBV19 and TRBJ2-3, the full variable domain is DGGITQSPKYLFRKEGQNVTLSCEQNLNHDAMYWYRQDPGQGLRLIYYSQIVNDFQKGDIAEGYSVSREKKESFPLTVTSAQKNPTAFYLCASSLLAGGSTDTQYFGPGTRLTVL.

This clone was found a few times. CDR3 amino acids: CASSLSIRQGAREQYF. In DNA form, the CDR3 reads TGTGCCAGCAGTTTATCGATCAGACAGGGGGCGCGGGAGCAGTACTTC. The V and J genes are TRBV27 and TRBJ2-7; 10 positions match TRBD1. The CDR3 is 16 residues long. Per the germline V gene, CDR1 is MNHEY and CDR2 is SMNVEV (reference sequence). V lost 0 bases to trimming and J lost 7 bases; unmatched junction nucleotides: 9.

As for this clone: One end of the junction fails to match germline, which may point to a read error. This sequence joins TRBV19 and TRBJ1-1; TRBD1 aligns across 9 bases. Germline V gives CDR1 LNHDA, CDR2 SQIVND (reference sequence). The CDR3 spans 14 residues. Written as DNA, the CDR3 is TGTGCCAGTAGCAGGGACAGGGTGAATACTGAAGCTTTCTTT. This sequence encodes CASSRDRVNTEAFF.

The CDR3 DNA follows: TGTGCCAGCAGCCGTGGGACTAGCGGGGTTAATGAGCAGTTCTTC. Protein sequence: CASSRGTSGVNEQFF. The gene calls are TRBV3-1 (or the pseudogene TRBV3-2) and TRBJ2-1, with 13 positions matching TRBD2. This CDR3 comprises 15 residues. Germline-derived CDR1 and CDR2 are LGHDT and YNNKEL (reference sequence). With V trimmed by 4 bases and J by 7 bases, 4 bases remained unmatched.

This chain uses TRBV24-1 with TRBJ2-5; D perhaps matches TRBD1 (6 bases). The CDR3 loop spans 18 amino acids. Germline CDR1 and CDR2: KGHDR and SFDVKD. V shed 3 bases and J shed 1 base, with 20 bases lying between them. The CDR3 here is CATSDGRDTIFPQETQYF. CDR3 nucleotides: TGTGCCACCAGTGATGGAAGGGACACCATCTTTCCCCAAGAGACCCAGTACTTC.

This chain links TRBV24-1 with TRBJ2-1; 11 bases agree with TRBD2. V trimming: 0 bases; J trimming: 1 base; junction bases outside the gene matches: 13. The CDR3 extends over 21 amino acids. Germline V CDR1 and CDR2: KGHDR, SFDVKD. The CDR3 loop is CATSDLSSGRAISGSYNEQFF. The CDR3 DNA reads as TGTGCCACCAGTGATTTGAGTAGCGGGAGGGCCATATCTGGTTCCTACAATGAGCAGTTCTTC.

The chain recombines TRBV24-1 with TRBJ1-2; no firm D call. Deletions cut 12 bases from V and 10 bases from J, with 23 bases between. The CDR3 consists of 13 residues. Per germline, CDR1 KGHDR and CDR2 SFDVKD. This CDR3 reads CAASQPGEGHYTF. As DNA, the CDR3 is TGTGCCGCCTCACAGCCGGGCGAGGGTCACTACACCTTC.

The chain joins TRBV24-1 to TRBJ2-3; D perhaps matches TRBD1 (5 bases). The CDR3 runs 16 residues. The V end lost 1 base, the J end lost 0 bases, and 10 bases lay between the germline ends. Germline V CDR1 and CDR2: KGHDR, SFDVKD. This CDR3 reads CATSDFGRVSTDTQYF. The CDR3 bases are TGTGCCACCAGTGATTTTGGCAGGGTTAGCACAGATACGCAGTATTTT.

The sample holds a few counts of this clone. The chain carries TRBV7-2 and TRBJ2-7; D unresolved. In germline, CDR1 is SGHTA, CDR2 FQGNSA. The CDR3 totals 13 residues. Trimming removed 0 bases from V and 7 bases from J, with 10 bases in between. The CDR3 DNA follows: TGTGCCAGCAGCTTAGCACAGAGCCGTGAGCAGTACTTC. Amino acid sequence: CASSLAQSREQYF.

The chain carries TRBV28 and TRBJ2-7; D unclear. Deletions cut 8 bases from V and 3 bases from J, with 23 bases between. Germline V CDR1 and CDR2: MDHEN, SYDVKM. This CDR3 spans 16 amino acids. This CDR3 is CASLGRVRPISYEQYF. CDR3 DNA: TGTGCCAGCTTGGGTCGGGTTCGGCCAATAAGCTACGAGCAGTACTTC.

The chain has TRBV20-1 and TRBJ2-3; no definite D call. Per germline, CDR1 DFQATT and CDR2 SNEGSKA (reference sequence). With 5 bases removed from V and 8 bases from J, the gap between germline ends came to 11 bases. There are 11 residues in the CDR3. The CDR3 reads CSAEAPATQYF. The CDR3 DNA follows: TGCAGTGCTGAGGCGCCTGCTACGCAGTATTTT.

This clone was picked up a small number of times. V is TRBV30 and J is TRBJ2-7; TRBD2 matches at 8 bases. The CDR3 sequence is 13 residues long. Losses at the gene ends were 5 bases for V and 2 bases for J; bases not matched to a gene: 5. CDR1 and CDR2 (germline): GTSNPN, SVGIG (reference sequence). DNA of the CDR3: TGTGCCTGGGCGACGGGAGGGGCCTACGAGCAGTACTTC. Translating it yields CAWATGGAYEQYF.

This clone has a single count. V gene TRBV25-1 combines with J gene TRBJ1-4, with 9 nucleotides matching TRBD1. The V and J ends lost 6 bases and 6 bases, in that order; junction bases with no gene match: 11. In germline, CDR1 is MGHDK, CDR2 SYGVNS. There are 16 residues in the CDR3. The CDR3 reads CASSPHWTGADEKLFF. The CDR3 nucleotides read TGTGCCAGCAGCCCACATTGGACAGGGGCGGATGAAAAACTGTTTTTT.